The sequence of this T cell receptor (beta chain) was determined in a study of T cell responses to AZD1222 COVID-19 vaccine. General study points: There were mostly white British donors and more females than males, and clonal diversity was possibly underestimated.

TCRdb's table, derived via immunoSEQ multiplex PCR, lists solely in-frame clones and lacks some. Of fewer than 140,000 clones detected, almost 90% appear once; the ten largest clones hold about 5%. The CDR3 consists of 13 residues. The germline gives CDR1 LNHNV, CDR2 YYDKDF (reference sequence). The V segment lost 6 bases and the J segment 3 bases; nucleotides outside the gene matches: 5. In the case of this clone: Its antigen is unknown.

The receptor's source is an adult in good health. This sample comprised peripheral blood, obtained on day 0 of AZD1222 vaccination. J is TRBJ2-7 and V is TRBV15; 7 nucleotides agree with TRBD1. CDR3 in amino acids: CATRDRANYEQYF. CDR3 sequence (DNA): TGTGCCACCAGAGACAGGGCAAACTACGAGCAGTACTTC.